This TCR beta chain was sequenced in a study of T cell clonality in common variable immunodeficiency. Broader study findings: Reportedly, TCR beta sequences from common variable immunodeficiency showed fewer deletions and N-nucleotide insertions. Repertoire-complication correlations in CVID were limited by patient heterogeneity.

CVID subjects had received replacement immunoglobulin for at least one year. Blood came from CVID subjects not ill and not taking immunomodulatory or immunosuppressive medication. Equal genomic DNA amounts from CVID and control samples were sequenced. Profiling relied on immunoSEQ multiplex PCR, and the TCRdb table lists in-frame clones only, not all of them. The table lists 20,000 to 30,000 clones, with no singletons. Notes on this clone: Its antigen is as yet unknown. The read terminates 3 residues ahead of where the CDR3 ends, so the germline J gene completes it.

Germline assignment: CDR1 PRHDT and CDR2 FYEKMQ (reference sequence). The CDR3 is 18 amino acids. Trimming cost V 4 bases and J 1 base; bases outside gene matches: 11. Material for sequencing was peripheral blood mononuclear cells. The rearrangement joins TRBV13 to TRBJ2-7; 12 positions agree with TRBD2. This sequence originates from a human donor with common variable immunodeficiency. The CDR3 loop reads CASSSRGTSGPVSYEQYF. The DNA read from the CDR3 is TGTGCCAGCAGCTCCCGGGGGACTAGCGGGCCCGTTTCCTACGAG.